Sequencing of this T cell receptor (beta chain) was carried out in a study of blood T cell repertoires in COVID-19. Study overall: Material from acute and convalescent COVID-19 was sourced from the United States, Italy and Spain. The analysed material was cDNA or gDNA that came from T cells, B-cell-depleted T cells, or PBMCs.

The CDR3 consists of 13 residues. Per the germline V gene, CDR1 is SGHVS and CDR2 is FQNEAQ. Trimming pared 5 bases from V and 4 bases from J, leaving 9 bases between. Study processing details: Reference gene primer amplification gave estimated nucleated cell counts. The assay was immunoSEQ multiplex PCR, and TCRdb's table has in-frame clones only and misses some. V, J and clone size derive from that table, while D and trimming were established from the DNA sequence. Here the sample spans over 150,000 clones, less than 80% being singletons. The gene calls are TRBV7-8 and TRBJ1-5; D remains ambiguous. The sample consisted of peripheral blood. The TCR was taken from a woman aged 45-65 years with acute or convalescent COVID-19. The CDR3 sequence is CASSGRPNQPQHF. CDR3 sequence (DNA): TGTGCCAGCAGCGGGCGTCCGAATCAGCCCCAGCATTTT.